This T cell receptor beta chain emerged from a study of blood T cell repertoires in COVID-19 (dated by TCRdb to about 2020). Background for the entire study: Samples covering the acute and convalescent phases of COVID-19 were provided by collaborators in the United States, Italy and Spain. Subjects who had been exposed to COVID-19, were actively infected with it, or had recovered from it provided the deeply sampled blood TCRbeta repertoires that made up the dataset. The prospective study material was composed of cDNA or gDNA derived from T cells, B-cell-depleted T cells, or PBMCs. The samples were drawn from the first 160 participants of the ongoing ImmuneRACE study and from more than 1,000 subjects provided by 6 global collaborators. Where available, HLA class I and class II types were taken from metadata supplied by the sample provider and were not determined by assay-based typing. A freely available public database, intended as a resource for researchers studying the immune response to SARS-CoV-2, is where the repertoires were released. The sample metadata nearly always contained a de-identified subject ID, COVID-19 status, age in years and sex. What the work shows at the level of the full study, not this receptor alone: How much clinical and demographic metadata was included differed by source and by participant, and the metadata was provided uncurated.

From cysteine to phenylalanine, the CDR3 is 16 amino acids long. The CDR3 DNA has 48 bases and is translated from base 1. In the germline V gene, CDR1 corresponds to SGHRS and CDR2 to YFSETQ. The germline ends are 15 bases apart after V is trimmed by 3 bases and J by 0 bases. Participants in the prospective study were enrolled through a virtual design, were aged roughly 18 to 90 years, and lived in roughly 24 United States geographic areas. Cohort assignment in the prospective study relied on participant-reported clinical history from a screening survey and a study questionnaire. Recovered participants in ImmuneRACE Cohort 3 were defined by two consecutive negative NP/OP PCR tests, clearance by a healthcare professional, or resolution of symptoms. In the prospective study, mobile phlebotomists collected whole blood, serum and a nasopharyngeal or oropharyngeal swab from each participant. Prospective study participants could optionally give additional blood draws and questionnaires over a roughly two-month period. Blood samples from the prospective study were shipped frozen or at room temperature prior to DNA extraction.

The immunoSEQ Assay, a bias-controlled multiplex PCR, was used to amplify TCRbeta CDR3 regions from genomic DNA. From the authors' description of their analysis: The number of nucleated cells in each sample was estimated from the amplification of reference gene primers within the assay. Sequence reads were collapsed and filtered to measure the absolute abundance of every unique TCRbeta CDR3 rearrangement. Productive Simpson clonality was computed per sample as the square root of Simpson's diversity index over productive rearrangements. TCRdb retrieved this table from immuneACCESS and kept in-frame rearrangements only. Not all clones are present; in checked studies, unresolved V genes account for under half, and no reason is known for the remainder. That table gives V, J and clone size, and the DNA gave D and trimming. This sample comprises about 380,000 clones, around 87% of them detected only once. The ten largest clones capture 1.3% of the sample.

With regard to this clone: Its antigen is currently not known. Per-base qualities were not stored, and no clone one base away is much larger.

The source material was PBMCs or T cells enriched from blood (not recorded which). The rearranged segments are TRBV5-1 and TRBJ2-5, and TRBD1 may be the D gene, going by 6 matching bases. The receptor comes from a man aged 25-40 years who had recovered from COVID-19. The CDR3 in this case is CASSSAPQGYQETQYF. The base sequence is TGCGCCAGCAGCTCCGCCCCACAGGGATACCAAGAGACCCAGTACTTC.